The entry below describes one TCR beta chain. It has no known antigen specificity. Base quality data are lacking; no much larger clone is found one base away. These data originate in a study of ipilimumab plus nivolumab after autologous stem cell transplantation (dated by TCRdb to about 2021). Background for the entire study: The median number of doses that trial patients received was roughly 5 for ipilimumab and about eight for nivolumab. Under 40 patients made up the trial's intent-to-treat population. High-risk transplant-naive patients and patients relapsing within 3 years of a first autologous transplant were included in the myeloma cohort. Patients undergoing autologous transplant for high-risk diffuse large B cell lymphoma, mature T cell lymphoma, or multiple myeloma were enrolled in the trial.

The library was built by means of the immunoSEQ multiplex PCR assay. TCRdb took this table from immuneACCESS and kept in-frame rearrangements with V and J called. Such tables lack part of the clones; where checked against another copy, unresolved V genes explain under half of the gap, and the rest is unexplained. The sample contains just over 40,000 clones, roughly 92% of them found a single time. The top ten clones comprise under 0.95% of the sample. On the study overall, not on this receptor specifically: Combined checkpoint inhibition appeared tolerable as post-transplant consolidation, according to the authors' conclusion. According to the authors, a biologic rationale for studying the approach further came from T cell receptor repertoire, regulatory T cell phenotype and gut microbiota profiles.

As encoded in the germline V gene, CDR1 is SGHRS while CDR2 is YFSETQ. Counted from cysteine to phenylalanine, this CDR3 has 17 amino acids. The sequence is cut down to CDR3 DNA, 51 bases in frame from base 1. V has 6 bases trimmed and J has 1 base trimmed; junction bases matching no gene number 6. Checkpoint therapy was initiated 14 to 28 days after autologous transplant, and ipilimumab was administered at 1 mg/kg intravenously on day 1 of selected weeks. Nivolumab was administered at 3 mg/kg intravenously on day 1 of weeks 1, 4, 7, 10, and every two weeks through week 26. This Phase Ib clinical trial tested ipilimumab plus nivolumab, a combined checkpoint inhibition, as consolidation after autologous stem cell transplantation.

The origin of this receptor is a male donor with multiple myeloma. The rearranged chain carries TRBV5-1 and TRBJ2-2; 13 bases in between match TRBD2. This sample comprised PBMCs, obtained in a trial of ipilimumab plus nivolumab as post-transplant consolidation. The DNA sequence is TGCGCCAGCAACTGGACTAGCGGGGGTAGGAACACCGGGGAGCTGTTTTTT. It codes for CASNWTSGGRNTGELFF.